These 20 T cell receptor beta chains originate from one sample sequenced in a study of T cell responses to AZD1222 COVID-19 vaccine. Profiled with immunoSEQ multiplex PCR; TCRdb holds only in-frame clones, not every one. The repertoire holds approximately 110,000 clones, with 80% to 90% as singletons. The sample here was peripheral blood, taken on day 0 of AZD1222 vaccination. These receptors originate from an adult in good health.

The chain carries TRBV9 and TRBJ1-2; D gene uncertain. Germline CDR1 reads SGDLS; CDR2 reads YYNGEE. CDR3 size: 16 residues. Trimming removed 4 bases from V and 5 bases from J, with 21 bases in between. The CDR3 loop is CASSPHIGREDYGYTF. CDR3 bases: TGTGCCAGCAGCCCCCACATCGGACGGGAGGATTATGGCTACACCTTC.

The CDR3 sequence is CASSLRGTRPYNEQFF. CDR3 coding DNA: TGTGCCAGCAGCTTAAGGGGGACTAGACCCTACAATGAGCAGTTCTTC. The chain recombines TRBV7-2 with TRBJ2-1, with 8 bases fitting TRBD2. The junction had 5 bases not matched to a gene; V was cut back by 2 bases and J by 2 bases. The CDR3 totals 16 residues. Germline CDR1 SGHTA, CDR2 FQGNSA.

This clone appeared once. The CDR3 reads CASSPSGEETQYF. The CDR3 nucleotides read TGTGCCAGCAGCCCTAGCGGAGAAGAGACCCAGTACTTC. The chain has TRBV7-3 and TRBJ2-5, with 7 bases identical to TRBD2. V was pared by 5 bases and J by 3 bases, with 3 bases of the junction left unmatched. The CDR3 has 13 residues. Looked up from germline, CDR1 is SGHTA and CDR2 is FQGTGA.

V gene TRBV4-1 combines with J gene TRBJ2-1, with 9 bases aligning to TRBD1. The CDR3 has 16 amino acids. Germline V gene sequence: CDR1 MGHRA, CDR2 YSYEKL. Germline trimming cut 6 bases from V and 6 bases from J; bases unmatched to any gene: 12. The CDR3 bases are TGCGCCAGCAGGTCCGAATTACAGGGGGCAGGCAATGAGCAGTTCTTC. This encodes CASRSELQGAGNEQFF.

This clone was found once. The chain has TRBV5-5 and TRBJ2-3, with D possibly TRBD2 on 7 matching bases. The CDR3 has 16 amino acids. The germline CDR1 and CDR2 sequences are SGHKS and YYEKEE (reference sequence). The V and J ends lost 0 bases and 0 bases respectively, with 11 bases between them. The CDR3 DNA follows: TGTGCCAGCAGCTTGGAGGGGGGGACTAGCACAGATACGCAGTATTTT. Protein sequence: CASSLEGGTSTDTQYF.

J is TRBJ2-7 and V is TRBV3-1 (or the pseudogene TRBV3-2), with 9 bases aligning to TRBD2. The CDR3 contains 14 residues. With V trimmed by 1 base and J by 7 bases, 5 bases remained unmatched. Germline CDR1 and CDR2: LGHDT and YNNKEL (reference sequence). The CDR3 here is CASSQVGGRGEQYF. DNA of the CDR3: TGTGCCAGCAGCCAAGTGGGCGGGAGGGGTGAGCAGTACTTC.

The chain links TRBV6-4 to TRBJ2-3; 9 bases line up with TRBD2. CDR1 and CDR2 from the germline V gene are MRHNA and SNTAGT. V shed 6 bases and J 3 bases; nucleotides not matched to a gene: 4. This CDR3 is built from 14 residues. CDR3 protein: CASRTSGRTDTQYF. DNA of the CDR3: TGTGCCAGCAGGACTAGCGGACGTACAGATACGCAGTATTTT.

The chain recombines TRBV3-1 (or the pseudogene TRBV3-2) with TRBJ1-1, with a weak D call TRBD1 (5 bases). The V end was cut by 8 bases, the J end by 0 bases, with 13 bases between. Germline assignment: CDR1 LGHDT and CDR2 YNNKEL (reference sequence). The CDR3 consists of 14 residues. This CDR3 reads CASGYRTMNTEAFF. The CDR3, as DNA: TGTGCCAGCGGATACAGGACGATGAACACTGAAGCTTTCTTT.

This clone came up a few times. The chain has TRBV27 and TRBJ1-2; no clear D gene. Germline assignment: CDR1 MNHEY and CDR2 SMNVEV (reference sequence). The CDR3 sequence is 13 residues long. Trimming cost V 8 bases and J 8 bases, with 18 bases left between them. This CDR3 is CASLGEGSEGYTF. The CDR3 DNA follows: TGTGCCAGCCTAGGAGAAGGTTCTGAGGGCTACACCTTC.

The DNA for the CDR3 is TGTGCCAGCAGCCAAGACGCGCAGCCGACGGGTGGCTACACCTTC. Protein product: CASSQDAQPTGGYTF. The V and J genes are TRBV3-1 (or the pseudogene TRBV3-2) and TRBJ1-2, with D uncertain. The germline V gene encodes CDR1 LGHDT and CDR2 YNNKEL (reference sequence). Trimming took off 0 bases at V and 7 bases at J, with 15 bases between the two ends. The CDR3 is 15 amino acids.

The chain links TRBV10-3 to TRBJ2-7; 8 nucleotides align to TRBD1. Trimming at V came to 2 bases and at J to 4 bases, leaving 13 bases not matched to a gene. Germline V gene sequence: CDR1 ENHRY, CDR2 SYGVKD. This CDR3 is built from 17 residues. CDR3 protein: CAISEPEGLDRAYEQYF. CDR3 bases: TGTGCCATCAGTGAGCCTGAAGGGTTGGACAGGGCGTACGAGCAGTACTTC.

V and J are TRBV3-1 (or the pseudogene TRBV3-2) and TRBJ1-2; D perhaps matches TRBD1 (6 bases). CDR3 size: 14 residues. The V end was cut by 0 bases, the J end by 7 bases, with 12 bases between. Germline CDR1 LGHDT, CDR2 YNNKEL (reference sequence). In DNA, the CDR3 is TGTGCCAGCAGCCAAGATGCGGGGGCCGGTGGCTACACCTTC. Its translation: CASSQDAGAGGYTF.

This clone was picked up one time. V and J are TRBV6-5 and TRBJ2-1; D is perhaps TRBD2 (6 bases). The germline V gene encodes CDR1 MNHEY and CDR2 SVGAGI. The CDR3 runs to 11 residues. Trimming took 10 bases from V and 14 from J, leaving 18 bases between them. CDR3 sequence (DNA): TGTGCCACCCGATCGGAGGAGGGAAAGTTCTTC. Protein sequence: CATRSEEGKFF.

This clone was observed a few times. V usage is TRBV2 and J usage is TRBJ1-5; D gene ambiguous. Trimming pared 2 bases from V and 2 bases from J, leaving 7 bases between. Germline V gene data show CDR1 as SNHLY and CDR2 as FYNNEI. The CDR3 is 14 amino acids. This chain's CDR3 is CASSERSGNQPQHF. CDR3 in DNA: TGTGCCAGCAGTGAAAGAAGTGGCAATCAGCCCCAGCATTTT.

This clone occurred a few times. The chain has TRBV20-1 and TRBJ1-2; the D is unclear. Trimming left V 3 bases short and J 5 bases short, with 7 bases between. The CDR3 contains 11 residues. The germline V gene encodes CDR1 DFQATT and CDR2 SNEGSKA (reference sequence). The CDR3 nucleotides are TGCAGTGCTAGGCGGTCGTATGGCTACACCTTC. Translating gives CSARRSYGYTF.

The rearrangement joins TRBV5-4 to TRBJ1-2; the match to TRBD1 covers 9 bases. Germline CDR1 SGHNT, CDR2 YYREEE (reference sequence). The CDR3 extends over 13 amino acids. Trimming removed 5 bases from V and 7 bases from J; junction bases left unmatched: 6. The CDR3 is CASRLQGAIGYTF. DNA for the CDR3: TGTGCCAGCAGATTACAGGGGGCCATTGGCTACACCTTC.

For this clone: The same CDR3 also results from other DNA sequences found in this sample. The CDR3 nucleotides are TGCGCCAGCAGCTTGAGCGGGGGCTCCTACGAGCAGTACTTC. Amino acids: CASSLSGGSYEQYF. The genes are TRBV5-1 and TRBJ2-7, with TRBD2 matching 8 bases. Germline V gene data show CDR1 as SGHRS and CDR2 as YFSETQ. The CDR3 extends over 14 amino acids. V lost 1 base to trimming and J lost 0 bases; unmatched junction nucleotides: 0.

V is TRBV4-2 and J is TRBJ1-2; D remains unclear. Looked up from germline, CDR1 is LGHNA and CDR2 is YNFKEQ. This CDR3 region has 12 residues. Trimming pared 0 bases from V and 4 bases from J, leaving 3 bases between. CDR3 sequence reads: CASSQETYGYTF. CDR3 DNA: TGTGCCAGCAGCCAAGAAACCTATGGCTACACCTTC.

V usage is TRBV6-6 and J usage is TRBJ2-7, with 8 bases fitting TRBD2. After removal of 2 bases from V and 5 bases from J, the junction contained 2 bases not matched to a gene. The germline gives CDR1 MNHNY, CDR2 SVGAGI (reference sequence). The CDR3 is 13 residues long. As DNA, the CDR3 is TGTGCCAGCAGTTACACTAGCGGTAACGAGCAGTACTTC. It codes for CASSYTSGNEQYF.

This chain links TRBV24-1 with TRBJ2-1; 8 nucleotides line up with TRBD2. Germline CDR1 reads KGHDR; CDR2 reads SFDVKD. V lost 3 bases and J lost 6; bases outside the gene matches: 6. The CDR3 spans 15 residues. The CDR3 spells CATSDPGGPGNEQFF. The CDR3 nucleotides are TGTGCCACCAGTGATCCGGGAGGGCCGGGCAATGAGCAGTTCTTC.